Listed here are 27 T cell receptor beta chains from one sample, sequenced in a study of T cell responses to AZD1222 COVID-19 vaccine. Data came from immunoSEQ multiplex PCR; TCRdb stores just in-frame clones and leaves some out. Among some 120,000 clones, approximately 83% were seen once, and the ten largest hold about 8.5%. This specimen consisted of peripheral blood, obtained on day 0 of AZD1222 vaccination. The source is an adult in good health.

The chain employs TRBV27 and TRBJ2-3; 8 bases agree with TRBD2. Losses at the gene ends were 7 bases for V and 2 bases for J; bases not matched to a gene: 8. The length of the CDR3 is 15 residues. CDR1 is MNHEY and CDR2 is SMNVEV in the germline V gene (reference sequence). In DNA, the CDR3 is TGTGCCAGCAATCTAGGGCGGGGGGTCACAGATACGCAGTATTTT. This sequence encodes CASNLGRGVTDTQYF.

The chain is built from TRBV24-1 and TRBJ2-1; D gene uncertain. Trimming pared 3 bases from V and 10 bases from J, leaving 6 bases between. The CDR3 covers 11 residues. Germline V gives CDR1 KGHDR, CDR2 SFDVKD. CDR3 region: CATSDVTEQFF. The CDR3 nucleotides read TGTGCCACCAGTGATGTAACGGAGCAGTTCTTC.

This chain joins TRBV4-2 and TRBJ1-5; TRBD1 matches at 8 bases. CDR1 and CDR2 from the germline V gene are LGHNA and YNFKEQ. V shed 1 base, J shed 5 bases, and the junction held 7 bases outside the gene matches. This CDR3 comprises 16 residues. CDR3 sequence: CASSQVPPGGDQPQHF. In DNA form, the CDR3 reads TGTGCCAGCAGCCAAGTTCCGCCAGGGGGCGATCAGCCCCAGCATTTT.

The V and J genes are TRBV4-2 and TRBJ2-7, with 10 bases fitting TRBD2. The CDR3 is made up of 19 amino acids. Looked up from germline, CDR1 is LGHNA and CDR2 is YNFKEQ. V shed 5 bases, J shed 2 bases, and the junction held 18 bases outside the gene matches. In DNA, the CDR3 is TGTGCCAGCAGCTATCAAGGGGGGGTCGGGACTAGCGTTACCTACGAGCAGTACTTC. Translating it yields CASSYQGGVGTSVTYEQYF.

The chain is built from TRBV24-1 and TRBJ2-6; 7 positions match TRBD1. CDR1 is KGHDR and CDR2 is SFDVKD in the germline V gene. There are 14 residues in the CDR3. The V and J ends lost 10 bases and 2 bases, in that order; junction bases with no gene match: 4. CDR3 region: CATNDRAGANVLTF. CDR3 coding DNA: TGTGCCACGAACGACAGGGCTGGGGCCAACGTCCTGACTTTC.

The rearrangement uses TRBV12-3 or TRBV12-4 and TRBJ1-1; D is unclear. V lost 5 bases and J 0 bases, leaving 7 bases between the germline ends. The CDR3 covers 13 residues. CDR3 DNA sequence: TGTGCCAGCAGTCCCGGGGTGAACACTGAAGCTTTCTTT. It specifies CASSPGVNTEAFF.

The chain uses TRBV2 and TRBJ2-3; 14 positions agree with TRBD2. The germline gives CDR1 SNHLY, CDR2 FYNNEI. This CDR3 contains 16 residues. The V gene end was trimmed by 6 bases and the J gene end by 2 bases; junction bases not matched to a gene: 4. CDR3 residues: CASRTGLAGDTDTQYF. The DNA of the CDR3 is TGTGCCAGCAGAACGGGACTAGCGGGGGACACAGATACGCAGTATTTT.

The CDR3 DNA sequence: TGTGCCAGCAGCTTAGTTGGGGAAACAGATACGCAGTATTTT. This sequence encodes CASSLVGETDTQYF. The chain has TRBV11-2 and TRBJ2-3, with unresolved D. The CDR3 runs to 14 residues. With 1 base removed from V and 3 bases from J, the gap between germline ends came to 8 bases. In germline, CDR1 is SGHAT, CDR2 FQNNGV.

The chain recombines TRBV6-2 or TRBV6-3 with TRBJ1-5; D is uncertain. V was trimmed by 0 bases and J by 2 bases, leaving 5 bases between them. Germline V gives CDR1 MNHEY, CDR2 SVGEGT. This CDR3 has 14 residues. The CDR3 nucleotides are TGTGCCAGCAGTTACTCAAGGGGCAATCAGCCCCAGCATTTT. Translating it yields CASSYSRGNQPQHF.

The rearrangement links TRBV2 to TRBJ2-6, with a tentative D call TRBD1 (5 bases). Trimming stripped 7 bases from V and 0 bases from J, with 22 bases between. This CDR3 contains 19 residues. Germline CDR1 is SNHLY and CDR2 is FYNNEI. In DNA form, the CDR3 reads TGTGCCAGCAATTACAGGTTAAGAGGACCTAGCTCTGGGGCCAACGTCCTGACTTTC. It yields the protein CASNYRLRGPSSGANVLTF.

The rearrangement uses TRBV13 and TRBJ2-2; D gene ambiguous. This CDR3 spans 14 amino acids. From germline, CDR1 is PRHDT and CDR2 FYEKMQ (reference sequence). Trimming removed 1 base from V and 6 bases from J, with 9 bases in between. Written as DNA, the CDR3 is TGTGCCAGCAGCTTAGCCGACCGGGCCGGGGAGCTGTTTTTT. Its translation: CASSLADRAGELFF.

The gene calls are TRBV24-1 and TRBJ2-1, with D possibly matching TRBD1 (5 bases). CDR3 length: 14 amino acids. Looked up from germline, CDR1 is KGHDR and CDR2 is SFDVKD. Trimming shortened V by 3 bases and J by 3 bases, and 8 bases separated the two germline ends. This chain's CDR3 is CATSDEQGYNEQFF. In DNA form, the CDR3 reads TGTGCCACCAGTGATGAGCAGGGCTACAATGAGCAGTTCTTC.

V gene TRBV12-5 combines with J gene TRBJ2-2, with 10 bases aligning to TRBD2. V lost 4 bases and J lost 2; bases outside the gene matches: 4. CDR1 is LGHNT, CDR2 FRNRAP, per germline. The CDR3 is 16 residues long. The DNA for the CDR3 is TGTGCTAGTGGTTCTTTAGCGGGAGGAAACACCGGGGAGCTGTTTTTT. Translating gives CASGSLAGGNTGELFF.

This clone was counted only a few times. The chain employs TRBV1 and TRBJ1-6. TRBV1 is an annotated pseudogene. The CDR3 contains 16 residues. The CDR3, as DNA: TGCACCAGCAGCCAAGATCGGGGGGGAAGCAATTCACCCCTCCACTTT. Amino acids: CTSSQDRGGSNSPLHF.

The V gene is TRBV5-1, the J gene TRBJ2-3; 7 bases agree with TRBD1. Germline lookup yields CDR1 SGHRS and CDR2 YFSETQ. After removal of 2 bases from V and 2 bases from J, the junction contained 5 bases not matched to a gene. The CDR3 is made up of 15 amino acids. The DNA for the CDR3 is TGCGCCAGCAGCTTAAGACAGGGCAACACAGATACGCAGTATTTT. Amino acids: CASSLRQGNTDTQYF.

CDR3 coding DNA: TGTGCCAGCAGTTATGTAGGGGTCTACAATGAGCAGTTCTTC. Its translation: CASSYVGVYNEQFF. V and J are TRBV6-5 and TRBJ2-1; possibly TRBD1 for D (5 bases). CDR3 size: 14 residues. Germline-derived CDR1 and CDR2 are MNHEY and SVGAGI. The V end lost 3 bases, the J end lost 3 bases, and 9 bases lay between the germline ends.

This sequence joins TRBV19 and TRBJ2-2; no clear D gene. The germline CDR1 and CDR2 sequences are LNHDA and SQIVND (reference sequence). The CDR3 consists of 14 residues. Trimming shortened V by 3 bases and J by 1 base, and 6 bases separated the two germline ends. CDR3 loop: CASSISGNTGELFF. DNA of the CDR3: TGTGCCAGTAGTATCTCGGGGAACACCGGGGAGCTGTTTTTT.

A remark on this clone: Other DNA sequences in the same sample also yield this CDR3. The chain combines TRBV7-9 with TRBJ1-1; D gene ambiguous. CDR3 size: 14 residues. Germline-derived CDR1 and CDR2 are SEHNR and FQNEAQ (reference sequence). Trimming removed 3 bases from V and 4 bases from J, with 12 bases in between. The CDR3 is CASSLGGIATEAFF. The CDR3 DNA follows: TGTGCCAGCAGCTTGGGAGGGATTGCCACTGAAGCTTTCTTT.

The chain joins TRBV3-1 (or the pseudogene TRBV3-2) to TRBJ2-7, with 7 bases lining up with TRBD1. Germline CDR1 and CDR2: LGHDT and YNNKEL (reference sequence). The CDR3 totals 14 residues. Trimming cost V 8 bases and J 2 bases; bases outside gene matches: 9. DNA of the CDR3: TGTGCCAGCTCCCCCAGGACAGGAGCCTACGAGCAGTACTTC. It encodes CASSPRTGAYEQYF.

The rearrangement uses TRBV5-4 and TRBJ2-5, with 11 bases identical to TRBD2. This CDR3 contains 14 residues. CDR1 is SGHNT and CDR2 is YYREEE in the germline V gene (reference sequence). The V gene end was trimmed by 4 bases and the J gene end by 2 bases; junction bases not matched to a gene: 1. The CDR3 DNA is TGTGCCAGCAGCCCTAGCGGGGGGCAAGAGACCCAGTACTTC. Its translation is CASSPSGGQETQYF.

As DNA, the CDR3 is TGCAGCGTTGACGGGGGGGCCTACGAGCAGTACTTC. Encoded protein: CSVDGGAYEQYF. This rearrangement joins TRBV29-1 to TRBJ2-7; 8 bases map to TRBD2. Germline assignment: CDR1 SQVTM and CDR2 ANQGSEA. V shed 3 bases, J shed 2 bases, and the junction held 0 bases outside the gene matches. The CDR3 has 12 residues.

J is TRBJ2-7 and V is TRBV19; the match to TRBD1 covers 9 bases. The CDR3 length is 15 residues. From germline, CDR1 is LNHDA and CDR2 SQIVND (reference sequence). The ends lost 8 bases at V and 4 bases at J; junction bases unmatched: 12. CDR3 bases: TGTGCCAGTGGACATCCGGGACAGGGATTATACGAGCAGTACTTC. This gives the protein CASGHPGQGLYEQYF.

V and J are TRBV4-3 and TRBJ2-1; TRBD2 agrees at 9 bases. The CDR3 covers 17 residues. Germline V CDR1 and CDR2: LGHNA, YSLEER. V shed 0 bases, J shed 5 bases, and the junction held 8 bases outside the gene matches. CDR3 nucleotide sequence: TGCGCCAGCAGCCAAGAGTACGCGACTAGCGGAAACAATGAGCAGTTCTTC. Translated: CASSQEYATSGNNEQFF.

The chain employs TRBV9 and TRBJ2-3, with TRBD2 matching over 7 bases. V was clipped by 0 bases and J by 2 bases; unmatched bases: 6. CDR1 and CDR2 from the germline V gene are SGDLS and YYNGEE. The CDR3 has 16 amino acids. CDR3 sequence: CASSVDPSGATDTQYF. For the CDR3, the DNA is TGTGCCAGCAGCGTAGATCCCAGCGGGGCCACAGATACGCAGTATTTT. Complete variable domain (other parts from reference TRBV9 and TRBJ2-3): DSGVTQTPKHLITATGQRVTLRCSPRSGDLSVYWYQQSLDQGLQFLIQYYNGEERAKGNILERFSAQQFPDLHSELNLSSLELGDSALYFCASSVDPSGATDTQYFGPGTRLTVL.

V usage is TRBV20-1 and J usage is TRBJ1-2, with D unresolved. The V end was cut by 6 bases, the J end by 8 bases, with 10 bases between. Germline CDR1 is DFQATT and CDR2 is SNEGSKA (reference sequence). The CDR3 is made up of 10 amino acids. CDR3 coding DNA: TGCAGTGCCGAAGGGCAAGGCTACACCTTC. It translates to CSAEGQGYTF.

The chain joins TRBV3-1 (or the pseudogene TRBV3-2) to TRBJ1-2; TRBD1 is a possible D gene (5 bases). There are 14 residues in the CDR3. Trimming removed 4 bases at V and 4 bases at J, with 13 bases between. Germline V gene sequence: CDR1 LGHDT, CDR2 YNNKEL (reference sequence). The CDR3 spells CASSPTWDGYGYTF. The CDR3 bases are TGTGCCAGCAGCCCGACATGGGACGGCTATGGCTACACCTTC.

V is TRBV30 and J is TRBJ2-5, with 10 bases matching TRBD2. Germline V CDR1 and CDR2: GTSNPN, SVGIG (reference sequence). Trimming at V came to 4 bases and at J to 7 bases, leaving 9 bases not matched to a gene. The CDR3 is made up of 14 amino acids. The CDR3 protein is CAWIPLAGVGTQYF. In DNA, the CDR3 is TGTGCCTGGATACCCCTAGCGGGGGTAGGGACCCAGTACTTC.